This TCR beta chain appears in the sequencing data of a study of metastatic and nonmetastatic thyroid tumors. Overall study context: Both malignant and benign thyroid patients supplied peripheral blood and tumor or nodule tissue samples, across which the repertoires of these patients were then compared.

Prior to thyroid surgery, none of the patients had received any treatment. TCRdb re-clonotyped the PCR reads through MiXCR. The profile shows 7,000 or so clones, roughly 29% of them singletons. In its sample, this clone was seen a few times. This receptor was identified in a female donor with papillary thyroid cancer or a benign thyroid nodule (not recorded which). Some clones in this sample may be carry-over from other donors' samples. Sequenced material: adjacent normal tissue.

CDR3 loop: CASKNMGRTYNEQFF. CDR3 in DNA: TGTGCCAGCAAGAACATGGGGCGGACTTACAATGAGCAGTTCTTC. The chain recombines TRBV27 with TRBJ2-1; the D call may be TRBD1 or TRBD2 (5 bases each). The germline V gene encodes CDR1 MNHEY and CDR2 SMNVEV (reference sequence). The CDR3 contains 15 residues. The ends were cut back, 7 bases at V and 4 bases at J, with 17 bases in the middle.